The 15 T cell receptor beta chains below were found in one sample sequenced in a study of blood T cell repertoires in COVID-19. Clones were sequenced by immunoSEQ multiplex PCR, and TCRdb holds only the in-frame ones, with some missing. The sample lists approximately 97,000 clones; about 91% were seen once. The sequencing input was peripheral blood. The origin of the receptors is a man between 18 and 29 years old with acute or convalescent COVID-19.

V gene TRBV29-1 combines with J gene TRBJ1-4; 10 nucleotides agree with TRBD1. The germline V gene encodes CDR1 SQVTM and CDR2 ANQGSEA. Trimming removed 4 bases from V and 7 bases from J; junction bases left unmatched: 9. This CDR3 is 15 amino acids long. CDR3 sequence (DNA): TGCAGCGTTGGGCGTTCCGGGACAGGGGCTGAAAAACTGTTTTTT. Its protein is CSVGRSGTGAEKLFF.

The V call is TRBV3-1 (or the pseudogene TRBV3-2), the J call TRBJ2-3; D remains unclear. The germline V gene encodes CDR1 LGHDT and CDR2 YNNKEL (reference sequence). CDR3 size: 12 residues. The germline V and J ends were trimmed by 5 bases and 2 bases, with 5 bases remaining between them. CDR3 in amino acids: CASSFLTDTQYF. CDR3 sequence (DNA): TGTGCCAGCAGCTTCCTCACAGATACGCAGTATTTT.

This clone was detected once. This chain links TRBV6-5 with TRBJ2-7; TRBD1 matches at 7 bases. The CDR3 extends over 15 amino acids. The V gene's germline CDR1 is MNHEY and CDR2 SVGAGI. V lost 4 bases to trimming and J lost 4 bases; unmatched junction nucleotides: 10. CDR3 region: CASSLIRDRLYEQYF. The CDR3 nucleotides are TGTGCCAGCAGTTTAATCCGGGACAGACTATACGAGCAGTACTTC.

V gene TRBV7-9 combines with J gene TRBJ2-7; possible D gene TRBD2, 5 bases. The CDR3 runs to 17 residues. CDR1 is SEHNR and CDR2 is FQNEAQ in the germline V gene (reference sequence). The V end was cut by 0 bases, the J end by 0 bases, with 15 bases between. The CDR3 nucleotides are TGTGCCAGCAGCTTAGCGATTACAAGCGGAGGCTCCTACGAGCAGTACTTC. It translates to CASSLAITSGGSYEQYF. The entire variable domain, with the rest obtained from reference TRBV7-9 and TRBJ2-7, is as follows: DTGVSQNPRHKITKRGQNVTFRCDPISEHNRLYWYRQTLGQGPEFLTYFQNEAQLEKSRLLSDRFSAERPKGSFSTLEIQRTEQGDSAMYLCASSLAITSGGSYEQYFGPGTRLTVT.

DNA for the CDR3: TGTGCCATGGGGGGGGCCGCCACAGATACGCAGTATTTT. The encoded protein is CAMGGAATDTQYF. The chain couples TRBV9 to TRBJ2-3, with D tentatively TRBD2 (7 bases). The V end was cut by 9 bases, the J end by 2 bases, with 13 bases between. The CDR3 is made up of 13 amino acids. Germline V gene data show CDR1 as SGDLS and CDR2 as YYNGEE.

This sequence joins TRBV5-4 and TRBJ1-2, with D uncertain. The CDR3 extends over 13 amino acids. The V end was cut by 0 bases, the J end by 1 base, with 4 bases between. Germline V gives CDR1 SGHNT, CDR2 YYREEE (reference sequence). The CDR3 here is CASSLDNNYGYTF. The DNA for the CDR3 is TGTGCCAGCAGCTTGGATAATAACTATGGCTACACCTTC.

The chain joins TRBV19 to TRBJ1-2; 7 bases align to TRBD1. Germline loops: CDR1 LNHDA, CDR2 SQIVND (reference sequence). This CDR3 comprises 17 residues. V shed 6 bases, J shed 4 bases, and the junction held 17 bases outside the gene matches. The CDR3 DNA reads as TGTGCCAGTAGCCTACCGGGACAGCTTACCACCCGCTATGGCTACACCTTC. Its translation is CASSLPGQLTTRYGYTF.

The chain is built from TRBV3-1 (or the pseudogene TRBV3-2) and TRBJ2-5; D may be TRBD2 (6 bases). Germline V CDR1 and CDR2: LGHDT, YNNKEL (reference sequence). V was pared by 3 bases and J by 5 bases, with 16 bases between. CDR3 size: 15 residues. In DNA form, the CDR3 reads TGTGCCAGCAGCCAGCGGGGACCGACGAGTGAGACCCAGTACTTC. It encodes CASSQRGPTSETQYF.

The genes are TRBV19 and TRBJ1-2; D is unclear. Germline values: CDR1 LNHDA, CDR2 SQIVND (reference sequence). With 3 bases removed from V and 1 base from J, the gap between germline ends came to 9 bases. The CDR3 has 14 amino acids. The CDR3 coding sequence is TGTGCCAGTAGTATTCGCGAGGGTAACTATGGCTACACCTTC. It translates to CASSIREGNYGYTF. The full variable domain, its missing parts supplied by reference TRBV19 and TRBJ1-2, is DGGITQSPKYLFRKEGQNVTLSCEQNLNHDAMYWYRQDPGQGLRLIYYSQIVNDFQKGDIAEGYSVSREKKESFPLTVTSAQKNPTAFYLCASSIREGNYGYTFGSGTRLTVV.

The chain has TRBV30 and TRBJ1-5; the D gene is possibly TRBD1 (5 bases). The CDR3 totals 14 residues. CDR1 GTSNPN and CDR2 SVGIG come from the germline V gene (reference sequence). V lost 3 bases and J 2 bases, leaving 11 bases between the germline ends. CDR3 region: CAWSGGVGNQPQHF. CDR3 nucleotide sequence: TGTGCCTGGAGCGGGGGGGTTGGCAATCAGCCCCAGCATTTT.

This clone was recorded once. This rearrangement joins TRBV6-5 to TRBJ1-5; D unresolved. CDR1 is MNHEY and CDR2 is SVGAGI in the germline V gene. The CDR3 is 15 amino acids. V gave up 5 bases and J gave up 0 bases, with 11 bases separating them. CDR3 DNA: TGTGCCAGCAGTCCCGCTCAGTATAGCAATCAGCCCCAGCATTTT. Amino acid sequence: CASSPAQYSNQPQHF.

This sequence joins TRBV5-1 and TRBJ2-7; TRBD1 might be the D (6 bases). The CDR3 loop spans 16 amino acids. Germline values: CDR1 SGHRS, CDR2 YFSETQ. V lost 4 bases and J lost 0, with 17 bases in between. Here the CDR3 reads CASSPEGGTSSYEQYF. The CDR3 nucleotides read TGCGCCAGCAGCCCGGAAGGGGGTACTAGCTCCTACGAGCAGTACTTC.

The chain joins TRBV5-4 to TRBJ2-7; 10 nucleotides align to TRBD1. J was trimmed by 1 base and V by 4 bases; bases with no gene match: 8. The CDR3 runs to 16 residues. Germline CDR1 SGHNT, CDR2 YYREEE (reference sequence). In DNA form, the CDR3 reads TGTGCCAGCAGCCCCGACGGGACAGGGGATTCCTACGAGCAGTACTTC. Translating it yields CASSPDGTGDSYEQYF. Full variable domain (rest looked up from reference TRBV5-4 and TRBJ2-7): ETGVTQSPTHLIKTRGQQVTLRCSSQSGHNTVSWYQQALGQGPQFIFQYYREEENGRGNFPPRFSGLQFPNYSSELNVNALELDDSALYLCASSPDGTGDSYEQYFGPGTRLTVT.

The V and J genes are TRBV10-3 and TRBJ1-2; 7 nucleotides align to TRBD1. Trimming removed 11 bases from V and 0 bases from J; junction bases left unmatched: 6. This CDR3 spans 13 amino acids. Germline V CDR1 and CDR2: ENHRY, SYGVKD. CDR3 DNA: TGTGCCTCCGGACAGGTCTCTAACTATGGCTACACCTTC. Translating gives CASGQVSNYGYTF.

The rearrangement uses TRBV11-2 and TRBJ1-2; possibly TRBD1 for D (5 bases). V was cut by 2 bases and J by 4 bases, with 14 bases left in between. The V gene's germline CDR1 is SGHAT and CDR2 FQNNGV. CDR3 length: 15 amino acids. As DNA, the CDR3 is TGTGCCAGCAGCTTAAGTGGGCTCGACAGCTATGGCTACACCTTC. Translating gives CASSLSGLDSYGYTF.